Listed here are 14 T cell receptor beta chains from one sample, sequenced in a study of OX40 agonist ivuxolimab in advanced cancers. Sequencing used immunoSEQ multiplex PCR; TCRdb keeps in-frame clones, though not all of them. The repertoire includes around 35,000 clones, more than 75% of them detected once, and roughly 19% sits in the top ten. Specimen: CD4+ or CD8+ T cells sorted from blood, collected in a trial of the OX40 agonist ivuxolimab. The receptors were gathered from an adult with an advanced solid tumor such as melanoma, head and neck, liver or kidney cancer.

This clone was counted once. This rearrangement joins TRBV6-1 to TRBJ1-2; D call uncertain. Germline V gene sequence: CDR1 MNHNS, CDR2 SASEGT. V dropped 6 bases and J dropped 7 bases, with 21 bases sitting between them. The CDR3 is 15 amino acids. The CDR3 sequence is CASSAKIDAFLGYTF. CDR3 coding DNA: TGTGCCAGCAGCGCGAAGATTGACGCATTTCTTGGCTACACCTTC.

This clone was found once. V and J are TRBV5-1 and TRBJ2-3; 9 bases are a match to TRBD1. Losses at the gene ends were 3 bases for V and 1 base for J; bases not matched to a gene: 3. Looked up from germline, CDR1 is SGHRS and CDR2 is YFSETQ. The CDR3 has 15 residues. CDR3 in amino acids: CASSSTGGGTDTQYF. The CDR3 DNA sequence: TGCGCCAGCAGCTCCACAGGGGGCGGCACAGATACGCAGTATTTT. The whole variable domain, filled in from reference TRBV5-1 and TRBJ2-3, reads KAGVTQTPRYLIKTRGQQVTLSCSPISGHRSVSWYQQTPGQGLQFLFEYFSETQRNKGNFPGRFSGRQFSNSRSEMNVSTLELGDSALYLCASSSTGGGTDTQYFGPGTRLTVL.

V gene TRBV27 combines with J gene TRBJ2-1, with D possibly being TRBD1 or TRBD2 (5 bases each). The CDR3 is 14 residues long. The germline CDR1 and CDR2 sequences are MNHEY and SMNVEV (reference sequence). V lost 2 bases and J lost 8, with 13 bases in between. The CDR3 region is CASSLGGFGDEQFF. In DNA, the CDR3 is TGTGCCAGCAGTTTAGGGGGTTTTGGGGATGAGCAGTTCTTC.

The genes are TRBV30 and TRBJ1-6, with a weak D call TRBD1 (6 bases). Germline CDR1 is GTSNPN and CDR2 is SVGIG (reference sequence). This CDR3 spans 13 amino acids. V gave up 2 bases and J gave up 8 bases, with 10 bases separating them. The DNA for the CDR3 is TGTGCCTGGAGTTTACAGGGTGATTCACCCCTCCACTTT. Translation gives CAWSLQGDSPLHF. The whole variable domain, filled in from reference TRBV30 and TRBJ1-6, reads SQTIHQWPATLVQPVGSPLSLECTVEGTSNPNLYWYRQAAGRGLQLLFYSVGIGQISSEVPQNLSASRPQDRQFILSSKKLLLSDSGFYLCAWSLQGDSPLHFGNGTRLTVT.

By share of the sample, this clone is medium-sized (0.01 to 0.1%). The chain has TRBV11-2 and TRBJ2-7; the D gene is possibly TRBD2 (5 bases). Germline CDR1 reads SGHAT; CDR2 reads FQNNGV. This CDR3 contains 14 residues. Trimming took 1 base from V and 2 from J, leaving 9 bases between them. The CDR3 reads CASSLGSEAYEQYF. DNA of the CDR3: TGTGCCAGCAGCTTAGGTAGCGAGGCCTACGAGCAGTACTTC.

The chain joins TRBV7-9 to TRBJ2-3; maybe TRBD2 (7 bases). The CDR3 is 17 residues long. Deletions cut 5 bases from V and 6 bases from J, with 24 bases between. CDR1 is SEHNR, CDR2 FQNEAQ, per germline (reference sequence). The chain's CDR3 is CASSPRVRGGPRDTQYF. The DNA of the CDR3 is TGTGCCAGCAGCCCCCGGGTGAGGGGGGGCCCTAGGGATACGCAGTATTTT. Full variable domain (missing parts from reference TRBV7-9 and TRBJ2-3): DTGVSQNPRHKITKRGQNVTFRCDPISEHNRLYWYRQTLGQGPEFLTYFQNEAQLEKSRLLSDRFSAERPKGSFSTLEIQRTEQGDSAMYLCASSPRVRGGPRDTQYFGPGTRLTVL.

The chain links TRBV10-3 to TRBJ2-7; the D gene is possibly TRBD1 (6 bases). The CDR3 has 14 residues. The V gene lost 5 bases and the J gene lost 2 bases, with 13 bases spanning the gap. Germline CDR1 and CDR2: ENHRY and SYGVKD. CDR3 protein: CAISSGAGAYEQYF. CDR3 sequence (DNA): TGTGCCATCAGTTCAGGGGCAGGGGCCTACGAGCAGTACTTC.

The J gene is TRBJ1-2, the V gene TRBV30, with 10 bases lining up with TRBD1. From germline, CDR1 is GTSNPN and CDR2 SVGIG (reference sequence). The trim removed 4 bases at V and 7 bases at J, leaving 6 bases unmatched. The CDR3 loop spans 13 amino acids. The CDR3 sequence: CAWNPDRGTGYTF. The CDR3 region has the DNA TGTGCCTGGAATCCGGACAGGGGGACTGGCTACACCTTC.

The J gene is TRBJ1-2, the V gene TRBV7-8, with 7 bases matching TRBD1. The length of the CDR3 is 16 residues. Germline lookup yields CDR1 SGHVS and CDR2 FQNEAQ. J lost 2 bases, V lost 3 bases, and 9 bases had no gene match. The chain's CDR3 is CASSFQGTDINYGYTF. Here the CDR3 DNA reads TGTGCCAGCAGCTTTCAGGGGACAGACATCAACTATGGCTACACCTTC. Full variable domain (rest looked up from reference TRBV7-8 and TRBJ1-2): GAGVSQSPRYKVAKRGQDVALRCDPISGHVSLFWYQQALGQGPEFLTYFQNEAQLDKSGLPSDRFFAERPEGSVSTLKIQRTQQEDSAVYLCASSFQGTDINYGYTFGSGTRLTVV.

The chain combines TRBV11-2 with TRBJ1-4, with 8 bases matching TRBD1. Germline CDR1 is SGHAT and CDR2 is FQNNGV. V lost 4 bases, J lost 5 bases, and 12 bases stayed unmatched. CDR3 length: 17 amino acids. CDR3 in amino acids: CASSYALAGQGNEKLFF. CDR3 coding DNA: TGTGCCAGCAGCTACGCCCTAGCAGGACAGGGCAATGAAAAACTGTTTTTT.

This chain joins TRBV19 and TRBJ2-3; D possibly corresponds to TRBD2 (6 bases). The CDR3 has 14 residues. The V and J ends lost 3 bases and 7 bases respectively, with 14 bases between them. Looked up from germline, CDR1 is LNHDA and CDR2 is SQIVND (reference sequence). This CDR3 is CASSIVGGTHTQYF. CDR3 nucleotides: TGTGCCAGTAGTATTGTGGGGGGAACCCATACGCAGTATTTT.

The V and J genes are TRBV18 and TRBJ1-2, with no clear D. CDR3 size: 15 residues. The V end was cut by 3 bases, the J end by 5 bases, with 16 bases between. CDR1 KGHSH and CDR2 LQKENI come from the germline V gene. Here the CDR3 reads CASSPLTDSYYGYTF. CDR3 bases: TGTGCCAGCTCACCCTTGACGGATAGTTATTATGGCTACACCTTC.

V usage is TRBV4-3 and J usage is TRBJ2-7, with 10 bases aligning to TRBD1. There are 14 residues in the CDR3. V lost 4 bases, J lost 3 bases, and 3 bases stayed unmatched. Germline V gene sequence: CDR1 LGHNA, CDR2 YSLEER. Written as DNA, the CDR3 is TGCGCCAGCAGCCCCGGGACAGGGGACTACGAGCAGTACTTC. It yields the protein CASSPGTGDYEQYF.

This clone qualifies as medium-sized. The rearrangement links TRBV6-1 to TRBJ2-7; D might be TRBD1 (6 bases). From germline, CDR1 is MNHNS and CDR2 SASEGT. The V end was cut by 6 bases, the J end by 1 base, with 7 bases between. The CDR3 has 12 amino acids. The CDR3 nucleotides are TGTGCCAGCAGGGACAGTTCCTACGAGCAGTACTTC. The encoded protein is CASRDSSYEQYF.